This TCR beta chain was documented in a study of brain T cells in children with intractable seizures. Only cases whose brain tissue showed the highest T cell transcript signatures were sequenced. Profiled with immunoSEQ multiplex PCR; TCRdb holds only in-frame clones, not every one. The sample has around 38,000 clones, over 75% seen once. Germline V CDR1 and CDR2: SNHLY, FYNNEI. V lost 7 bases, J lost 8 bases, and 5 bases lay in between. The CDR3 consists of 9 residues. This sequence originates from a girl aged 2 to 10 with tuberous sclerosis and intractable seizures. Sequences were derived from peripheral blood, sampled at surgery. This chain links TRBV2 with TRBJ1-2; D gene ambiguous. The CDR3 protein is CASMEGYTF. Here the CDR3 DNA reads TGTGCCAGCATGGAAGGCTACACCTTC.